These 3 T cell receptor beta chains were all obtained from the same sample, sequenced in a study of CD8+ T cells in alopecia areata. cDNA serving as the sequencing template came from extracted, reverse transcribed RNA. Sequencing used immunoSEQ multiplex PCR; TCRdb keeps in-frame clones, though not all of them. The sample has some 120,000 clones, about 60% seen once; the top ten hold 9% to 15%. Sample treatment: oral pan-JAK inhibitor, 5-10 mg twice daily. Sequencing was performed on CD8+ T cells sorted from blood, taken at week 24, from a patient treated with tofacitinib. The receptors originated from a human donor with alopecia areata.

The V call is TRBV29-1, the J call TRBJ1-2; 8 bases line up with TRBD1. The V and J ends lost 3 bases and 5 bases, in that order; junction bases with no gene match: 17. This CDR3 spans 17 amino acids. Germline CDR1 reads SQVTM; CDR2 reads ANQGSEA. CDR3 DNA: TGCAGCGTTGACGGACAGGGTACGTCTTATCCGGTATATGGCTACACCTTC. Amino acids: CSVDGQGTSYPVYGYTF.

The rearrangement links TRBV27 to TRBJ1-5, with 8 bases lining up with TRBD1. CDR3 size: 14 residues. Per germline, CDR1 MNHEY and CDR2 SMNVEV (reference sequence). The junction had 5 bases not matched to a gene; V was cut back by 5 bases and J by 5 bases. CDR3 DNA: TGTGCCAGCAGTGACAGGGGCGGCGATCAGCCCCAGCATTTT. Translation gives CASSDRGGDQPQHF.

The chain employs TRBV4-1 and TRBJ1-1, with unresolved D. The germline gives CDR1 MGHRA, CDR2 YSYEKL. The V gene lost 2 bases and the J gene lost 4 bases, with 8 bases spanning the gap. This CDR3 comprises 13 residues. The CDR3 reads CASSQSLGTEAFF. In nucleotides, the CDR3 is TGCGCCAGCAGCCAATCTCTCGGCACTGAAGCTTTCTTT.